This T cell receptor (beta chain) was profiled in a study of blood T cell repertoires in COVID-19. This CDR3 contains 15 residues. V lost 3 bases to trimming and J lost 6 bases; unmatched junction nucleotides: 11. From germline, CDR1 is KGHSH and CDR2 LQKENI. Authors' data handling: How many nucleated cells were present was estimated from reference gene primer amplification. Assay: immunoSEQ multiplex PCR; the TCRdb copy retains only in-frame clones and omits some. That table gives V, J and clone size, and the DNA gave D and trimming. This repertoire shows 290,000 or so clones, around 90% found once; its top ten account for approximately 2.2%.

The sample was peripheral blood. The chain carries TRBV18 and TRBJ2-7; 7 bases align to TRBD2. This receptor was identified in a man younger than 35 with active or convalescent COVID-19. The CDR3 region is CASSPRDYQGSEQYF. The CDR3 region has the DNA TGTGCCAGCTCACCTCGGGACTATCAGGGTAGCGAGCAGTACTTC.